This passage covers 5 T cell receptor beta chains from one sample sequenced in a study of cytomegalovirus exposure and HLA in healthy donors. The PCR employed 60 Vbeta primers together with 13 Jbeta primers. TCRdb's copy holds only in-frame clones and misses some; the assay was immunoSEQ multiplex PCR. The sample carries over 60,000 clones, 75% recorded once. The sample comprised PBMCs. These receptors originate from a man between 65 and 85 years old in good health and CMV-seronegative.

The chain is built from TRBV5-4 and TRBJ1-1, with D unclear. CDR3 length: 15 amino acids. CDR1 is SGHNT, CDR2 YYREEE, per germline (reference sequence). V lost 0 bases, J lost 5 bases, and 14 bases lay in between. The CDR3 coding sequence is TGTGCCAGCAGCTTGGCCGCCCAGACACATACTGAAGCTTTCTTT. Protein product: CASSLAAQTHTEAFF.

J is TRBJ1-2 and V is TRBV7-9; 8 bases align to TRBD1. The V gene's germline CDR1 is SEHNR and CDR2 FQNEAQ (reference sequence). Trimming removed 2 bases from V and 2 bases from J; junction bases left unmatched: 4. This CDR3 contains 15 residues. The CDR3 sequence is CASSLFTGGNYGYTF. The CDR3 DNA reads TGTGCCAGCAGCTTATTTACAGGGGGAAACTATGGCTACACCTTC.

The chain has TRBV27 and TRBJ1-1, with D perhaps TRBD1 (5 bases). V dropped 6 bases and J dropped 1 base, with 12 bases sitting between them. Per germline, CDR1 MNHEY and CDR2 SMNVEV (reference sequence). There are 14 residues in the CDR3. CDR3 loop: CASRETEPNTEAFF. As DNA, the CDR3 is TGTGCCAGCAGGGAGACAGAGCCGAACACTGAAGCTTTCTTT.

The rearrangement uses TRBV4-2 and TRBJ2-6; 8 bases agree with TRBD1. The ends lost 0 bases at V and 2 bases at J; junction bases unmatched: 3. Germline values: CDR1 LGHNA, CDR2 YNFKEQ. There are 17 residues in the CDR3. The CDR3 nucleotides are TGTGCCAGCAGCCAAGATACAGGGGGTACTGGGGCCAACGTCCTGACTTTC. The encoded protein is CASSQDTGGTGANVLTF.

This sequence joins TRBV30 and TRBJ1-2; 7 bases fit TRBD1. V shed 3 bases, J shed 3 bases, and the junction held 10 bases outside the gene matches. CDR1 is GTSNPN, CDR2 SVGIG, per germline (reference sequence). CDR3 length: 15 residues. CDR3 region: CAWRETGNLYYGYTF. The CDR3 DNA reads as TGTGCCTGGAGAGAGACAGGGAATTTATACTATGGCTACACCTTC.